This TCR beta chain derives from a study of shared clonotypes between healthy human individuals. Study conclusions and caveats: Sharing across four donors was highest in naive CD4 (roughly 5%) and lowest in memory CD8 (roughly 0.4%).

Repertoires were generated with immunoSEQ multiplex PCR, while TCRdb's copy carries only in-frame clones and drops some. The data show about 2,100,000 clones, roughly 91% seen once. To note about this clone: What it binds is not known.

Naive CD8 cells lacked CD45RO, underwent positive selection for CCR7 and left out terminally differentiated effector memory CD45RA+ cells. V was clipped by 2 bases and J by 7 bases, with 11 bases between them. CDR1 and CDR2 (germline): MRHNA, SNTAGT. This CDR3 is 13 amino acids long. Sequencing was done on a sample of naive CD8+ T cells from PBMCs. This receptor was obtained from a man aged 18-30 years in good health. Some clones in this sample may be carry-over from other donors' samples. V and J are TRBV6-4 and TRBJ1-1; D remains ambiguous. This chain's CDR3 is CASSDGWGSEAFF. The CDR3, as DNA: TGTGCCAGCAGTGACGGTTGGGGAAGTGAAGCTTTCTTT.